This T cell receptor beta chain was captured by sequencing in a study of blood T cell repertoires in COVID-19. In the source study's methods: Scientists estimated how many nucleated cells there were by amplifying reference gene primers. Using immunoSEQ multiplex PCR, the repertoire was profiled, and TCRdb retains in-frame clones only, with some absent. That table is the source of V, J and clone size, and D and trimming were worked out from the DNA. The table lists roughly 100,000 clones, approximately 88% of them singletons. Germline V gene data show CDR1 as LGHDT and CDR2 as YNNKEL (reference sequence). Trimming cost V 3 bases and J 4 bases; bases outside gene matches: 2. The CDR3 consists of 15 residues.

V usage is TRBV3-1 (or the pseudogene TRBV3-2) and J usage is TRBJ2-1; 11 nucleotides agree with TRBD2. The receptor comes from a human donor in a cohort sampled during active COVID-19. The specimen sequenced was peripheral blood. The CDR3 sequence is CASSHASGGYNEQFF. CDR3 nucleotides: TGTGCCAGCAGCCATGCTAGCGGGGGGTACAATGAGCAGTTCTTC.